The rows below give T cell receptor beta chains drawn from one sample of a study of a mutant IDH1 vaccine in newly diagnosed glioma. Clones were sequenced by immunoSEQ multiplex PCR, and TCRdb holds only the in-frame ones, with some missing. Of around 100,000 clones listed, almost 85% are singletons. Material: PBMCs, obtained from a glioma patient treated with radiotherapy, temozolomide or both. These TCRs come from a man aged 40-49 years with glioma. Some clones in this sample may be carry-over from other donors' samples. Each CDR3 is given with its conserved first and last residue. A D gene is named only where the DNA matches it firmly. The listing skips clone size in some rows; elsewhere it reads once, few, many or a size class.

>NA|NA|TRBJ1-5|TRBV27|13
TGTGCCAGCAGTTTAACGCCCCATCAGCCCCAGCATTTT
CASSLTPHQPQHF
>NA|NA|TRBJ1-1|TRBV15|13
TGTGCCACCAGCGTAACAGGTAACACTGAAGCTTTCTTT
CATSVTGNTEAFF
>NA|once|TRBJ1-5|TRBV4-1|17
TGCGCCAGCAGCCAAGATCTGTGGGCAGGGAGCAATCAGCCCCAGCATTTT
CASSQDLWAGSNQPQHF
>NA|NA|TRBJ2-2|TRBV18|15
TGTGCCAGCTCACCACCGGGTCCAAACACCGGGGAGCTGTTTTTT
CASSPPGPNTGELFF
>NA|NA|TRBJ1-5|TRBV6-5|15
TGTGCCAGCGCCAGCGGGGGCAGGGCACATCAGCCCCAGCATTTT
CASASGGRAHQPQHF
>NA|NA|TRBJ2-7|TRBV5-6|12
TGTGCCAGCAGCTCCAGCTCCTACGAGCAGTACTTC
CASSSSSYEQYF
>NA|few|TRBJ1-1|TRBV2|13
TGTGCCAGCAGGAAAAGAGTTGGGACTGAAGCTTTCTTT
CASRKRVGTEAFF
>TRBD1|NA|TRBJ1-5|TRBV5-4|15
TGTGCCAGCAGCTTGAAGGGGGCAAGCAATCAGCCCCAGCATTTT
CASSLKGASNQPQHF
>TRBD1|NA|TRBJ2-3|TRBV10-3|14
TGTGCCATCAGCATCAGGGGGCCCACAGATACGCAGTATTTT
CAISIRGPTDTQYF
>NA|NA|TRBJ2-5|TRBV6-5|12
TGTGCCAGCCGGGGGAACCAAGAGACCCAGTACTTC
CASRGNQETQYF
>TRBD2|NA|TRBJ2-3|TRBV6-6|15
TGTGCCAGCGGCGGACTAGCGGGCCTCACAGATACGCAGTATTTT
CASGGLAGLTDTQYF
>NA|once|TRBJ2-5|TRBV5-1|16
TGCGCCAGCAGACCGGCACCCGGACATACCGAAGAGACCCAGTACTTC
CASRPAPGHTEETQYF
>NA|once|TRBJ2-7|TRBV5-6|15
TGTGCCAGCAGACCCGGAACATCTCCGGTTTTTGAGCAGTACTTC
CASRPGTSPVFEQYF
>NA|NA|TRBJ1-6|TRBV25-1|17
TGTGCCAGCAGTGCCCCGAGGCGTAGCTCCTATAATTCACCCCTCCACTTT
CASSAPRRSSYNSPLHF
>TRBD1|NA|TRBJ1-5|TRBV2|15
TGTGCCAGCTCAAAAGACAGGGGGAGAGGTCAGCCCCAGCATTTT
CASSKDRGRGQPQHF
>NA|few|TRBJ2-7|TRBV5-6|13
TGTGCCAGCAGCTTGGAGTCTTGGGACGAGCAGTACTTC
CASSLESWDEQYF
>NA|few|TRBJ1-5|TRBV19|13
TGTGCCAGTAGCGACAAGGGAAATCAGCCCCAGCATTTT
CASSDKGNQPQHF
>NA|NA|TRBJ1-3|TRBV23-1|18
TGCGCCAGCAGTCAATCGTTTGGCGAAGAAAGCTCTGGAAACACCATATATTTT
CASSQSFGEESSGNTIYF
>NA|NA|TRBJ2-6|TRBV6-5|14
TGTGCCAGCAGTTCAGTCTCTGGGGCCAACGTCCTGACTTTC
CASSSVSGANVLTF